These 23 T cell receptor beta chains share one sample of origin, sequenced in a study of T-cell memory formation after mild COVID-19. TCRdb called the 5' RACE reads again in MiXCR, with one record for every CDR3 protein. Among about 470,000 distinct CDR3 sequences listed, roughly 25% were seen once. The sequenced sample was PBMCs or a T cell subset sorted from them (not recorded which). All receptors come from an adult woman who had mild COVID-19 (a few samples of this study predate the infection). Cell type and time point are not known.

This chain joins TRBV12-3 or TRBV12-4 and TRBJ2-3; 10 bases are a match to TRBD2. The V gene end was trimmed by 2 bases and the J gene end by 3 bases; junction bases not matched to a gene: 11. This CDR3 has 18 amino acids. CDR3 DNA sequence: TGTGCCAGCAGTTTAAGTAGCGGGGGGCCCGGGAGTACAGATACGCAGTATTTT. Translated, it gives CASSLSSGGPGSTDTQYF.

This clonotype was seen a few times. The V and J genes are TRBV7-9 and TRBJ1-3; TRBD1 might be the D (5 bases). V lost 5 bases and J 0 bases, leaving 8 bases between the germline ends. From germline, CDR1 is SEHNR and CDR2 FQNEAQ (reference sequence). The CDR3 consists of 14 residues. CDR3 amino acids: CASSPGTSGNTIYF. Written as DNA, the CDR3 is TGTGCCAGCAGCCCCGGGACCTCTGGAAACACCATATATTTT.

This clonotype was found a few times. The V gene is TRBV6-5, the J gene TRBJ2-1, with 9 bases matching TRBD2. The CDR3 spans 13 residues. Germline CDR1 is MNHEY and CDR2 is SVGAGI. Trimming removed 7 bases from V and 8 bases from J; junction bases left unmatched: 6. DNA for the CDR3: TGTGCCAGCACCAAACTAGCGGGCTATGAGCAGTTCTTC. Protein product: CASTKLAGYEQFF.

This clonotype has more than one count but fewer than ten. The V and J genes are TRBV29-1 and TRBJ1-2, with D perhaps matching TRBD1 (5 bases). Germline lookup yields CDR1 SQVTM and CDR2 ANQGSEA. The CDR3 sequence is 13 residues long. V lost 7 bases, J lost 6 bases, and 18 bases lay in between. The CDR3 here is CSGTPGTSNGYTF. Here the CDR3 DNA reads TGCAGCGGCACTCCCGGGACGTCGAATGGCTACACCTTC.

The CDR3 region is CSARYGGVSVHEQFF. CDR3 coding DNA: TGCAGTGCTAGATACGGTGGGGTTTCGGTCCATGAGCAGTTCTTC. This sequence joins TRBV20-1 and TRBJ2-1, with D hard to call. Trimming pared 2 bases from V and 8 bases from J, leaving 19 bases between. CDR1 and CDR2 (germline): DFQATT, SNEGSKA (reference sequence). The CDR3 length is 15 residues.

This clonotype was found many times. V usage is TRBV29-1 and J usage is TRBJ2-6; no firm D call. Looked up from germline, CDR1 is SQVTM and CDR2 is ANQGSEA. This CDR3 spans 12 amino acids. Trimming left V 5 bases short and J 4 bases short, with 6 bases between. CDR3 loop: CSVSTGANVLTF. The CDR3 DNA sequence: TGCAGCGTTTCAACCGGGGCCAACGTCCTGACTTTC.

CDR3 sequence reads: CASSPGTAQNTEQFF. CDR3 DNA sequence: TGTGCCAGCAGCCCCGGGACTGCCCAGAACACTGAGCAGTTCTTC. V and J are TRBV7-9 and TRBJ2-1; a possible D gene is TRBD2 (6 bases). Germline CDR1 reads SEHNR; CDR2 reads FQNEAQ (reference sequence). This CDR3 is built from 15 residues. The V end lost 5 bases, the J end lost 9 bases, and 20 bases lay between the germline ends.

The sample holds a few counts of this clonotype. The V gene is TRBV29-1, the J gene TRBJ2-5; D gene unclear. The CDR3 is 17 amino acids. Germline-derived CDR1 and CDR2 are SQVTM and ANQGSEA. V lost 0 bases and J lost 1, with 18 bases in between. The CDR3 DNA reads as TGCAGCGTTGAAGATCTTCGAGGAGCCCGCCTCCAAGAGACCCAGTACTTC. Translating it yields CSVEDLRGARLQETQYF.

Only a few counts were recorded for this clonotype. V and J are TRBV24-1 and TRBJ2-1; D might be TRBD1 (6 bases). Looked up from germline, CDR1 is KGHDR and CDR2 is SFDVKD. V lost 4 bases and J 2 bases, leaving 11 bases between the germline ends. This CDR3 is 15 amino acids long. The CDR3 DNA reads TGTGCCACCAGTGACCAGGGACAAGCCTACAATGAGCAGTTCTTC. Its translation: CATSDQGQAYNEQFF.

The rearrangement joins TRBV24-1 to TRBJ2-3; 14 positions agree with TRBD2. The CDR3 covers 19 residues. Trimming took 2 bases from V and 0 from J; bases not matched to a gene: 6. Germline loops: CDR1 KGHDR, CDR2 SFDVKD. The CDR3 bases are TGTGCCACCAGTGATTCCGGACTAGCGGGAGGTACTAGCACAGATACGCAGTATTTT. It encodes CATSDSGLAGGTSTDTQYF.

A single count supports this clonotype. This rearrangement joins TRBV4-1 to TRBJ1-1; D unclear. CDR3 length equals 18 residues. V lost 0 bases and J lost 0, with 17 bases in between. Germline-derived CDR1 and CDR2 are MGHRA and YSYEKL. The CDR3 sequence is CASSQEAPIGRMNTEAFF. The CDR3 DNA sequence: TGCGCCAGCAGCCAAGAGGCCCCAATTGGCAGGATGAACACTGAAGCTTTCTTT.

The V call is TRBV7-2, the J call TRBJ2-7; D is uncertain. Trimming took off 4 bases at V and 3 bases at J, with 19 bases between the two ends. CDR1 is SGHTA and CDR2 is FQGNSA in the germline V gene. The CDR3 totals 16 residues. This chain's CDR3 is CASSYVGRQAFYEQYF. CDR3 DNA sequence: TGTGCCAGCAGCTACGTGGGCCGCCAAGCCTTCTACGAGCAGTACTTC.

This clonotype was seen a few times. This CDR3 is CATKYGPNTEAFF. The CDR3 bases are TGTGCCACCAAATACGGACCCAACACTGAAGCTTTCTTT. The V and J genes are TRBV24-1 and TRBJ1-1; the D is unclear. Trimming pared 8 bases from V and 2 bases from J, leaving 11 bases between. CDR1 KGHDR and CDR2 SFDVKD come from the germline V gene. This CDR3 region has 13 residues.

This clonotype was observed a few times. J is TRBJ1-1 and V is TRBV20-1; D gene unclear. This CDR3 has 12 amino acids. Germline V lookup: CDR1 DFQATT, CDR2 SNEGSKA (reference sequence). V dropped 2 bases and J dropped 3 bases, with 7 bases sitting between them. The CDR3 DNA follows: TGCAGTGCTAGAAACAGTTACACTGAAGCTTTCTTT. It codes for CSARNSYTEAFF.

The chain recombines TRBV2 with TRBJ2-5, with no clear D. The CDR3 has 11 residues. Germline CDR1 is SNHLY and CDR2 is FYNNEI. V was clipped by 8 bases and J by 4 bases, with 8 bases between them. CDR3 nucleotide sequence: TGTGCCAGCCGGAAGGTAGAGACCCAGTACTTC. Translation gives CASRKVETQYF.

The V gene is TRBV29-1, the J gene TRBJ2-7; perhaps TRBD1 as D (6 bases). Germline-derived CDR1 and CDR2 are SQVTM and ANQGSEA. V dropped 5 bases and J dropped 0 bases, with 11 bases sitting between them. The CDR3 runs to 13 residues. Here the CDR3 reads CSVLDRTSYEQYF. Here the CDR3 DNA reads TGCAGCGTTCTCGACAGGACCTCCTACGAGCAGTACTTC.

The chain joins TRBV9 to TRBJ2-4; D is perhaps TRBD1 (5 bases). V dropped 4 bases and J dropped 8 bases, with 19 bases sitting between them. CDR3 length: 15 amino acids. Germline V gene lookup returns CDR1 SGDLS and CDR2 YYNGEE. CDR3 loop: CASSPGEQGAHIQYF. The CDR3 DNA is TGTGCCAGCAGCCCAGGAGAACAAGGGGCGCACATTCAGTACTTC.

In its sample, this clonotype was seen many times. This chain connects TRBV18 to TRBJ2-5; weak D call: TRBD1 (5 bases). CDR1 KGHSH and CDR2 LQKENI come from the germline V gene. The CDR3 is made up of 14 amino acids. V lost 3 bases to trimming and J lost 1 base, with 9 bases between them. The CDR3 region has the DNA TGTGCCAGCTCACCCGGAAGGGGCCAAGAGACCCAGTACTTC. Its translation is CASSPGRGQETQYF. Filled out from reference TRBV18 and TRBJ2-5, the complete variable domain reads NAGVMQNPRHLVRRRGQEARLRCSPMKGHSHVYWYRQLPEEGLKFMVYLQKENIIDESGMPKERFSAEFPKEGPSILRIQQVVRGDSAAYFCASSPGRGQETQYFGPGTRLLVL.

V and J are TRBV6-5 and TRBJ2-2; D gene ambiguous. Trimming took off 7 bases at V and 6 bases at J, with 15 bases between the two ends. The CDR3 has 14 residues. From germline, CDR1 is MNHEY and CDR2 SVGAGI. In DNA form, the CDR3 reads TGTGCCAGCACCGACCACCCATATCCCGGGGAGCTGTTTTTT. Protein: CASTDHPYPGELFF.

The chain combines TRBV5-1 with TRBJ2-1; 13 nucleotides line up with TRBD2. CDR1 and CDR2 (germline): SGHRS, YFSETQ. CDR3 length: 16 residues. Trimming at V came to 4 bases and at J to 4 bases, leaving 5 bases not matched to a gene. The CDR3 nucleotides read TGCGCCAGCAGCCCGGGACTAGCGGGGCCTTACAATGAGCAGTTCTTC. It encodes CASSPGLAGPYNEQFF.

This clonotype has more than one count but fewer than ten. The V and J genes are TRBV18 and TRBJ2-1; 8 bases line up with TRBD1. This CDR3 spans 16 amino acids. In germline, CDR1 is KGHSH, CDR2 LQKENI. V gave up 3 bases and J gave up 2 bases; unmatched junction bases: 6. CDR3 residues: CASSPLQGGTYNEQFF. CDR3 coding DNA: TGTGCCAGCTCACCTTTACAGGGGGGCACCTACAATGAGCAGTTCTTC.

This clonotype was detected only a few times. The J gene is TRBJ2-7, the V gene TRBV2; TRBD2 matches at 8 bases. Germline V lookup: CDR1 SNHLY, CDR2 FYNNEI. The CDR3 is 14 residues long. With 5 bases clipped from V and 4 bases from J, the junction kept 7 bases outside the gene matches. DNA of the CDR3: TGTGCCAGCAGTTGGAGCGGGAGTTTATACGAGCAGTACTTC. Translated, it gives CASSWSGSLYEQYF.

This chain uses TRBV4-2 with TRBJ2-3; D remains unclear. Trimming took 1 base from V and 1 from J, leaving 12 bases between them. Germline V gives CDR1 LGHNA, CDR2 YNFKEQ. The CDR3 loop spans 16 amino acids. Here the CDR3 DNA reads TGTGCCAGCAGCCAAGTAAACACCCCTGGCACAGATACGCAGTATTTT. Its protein is CASSQVNTPGTDTQYF.